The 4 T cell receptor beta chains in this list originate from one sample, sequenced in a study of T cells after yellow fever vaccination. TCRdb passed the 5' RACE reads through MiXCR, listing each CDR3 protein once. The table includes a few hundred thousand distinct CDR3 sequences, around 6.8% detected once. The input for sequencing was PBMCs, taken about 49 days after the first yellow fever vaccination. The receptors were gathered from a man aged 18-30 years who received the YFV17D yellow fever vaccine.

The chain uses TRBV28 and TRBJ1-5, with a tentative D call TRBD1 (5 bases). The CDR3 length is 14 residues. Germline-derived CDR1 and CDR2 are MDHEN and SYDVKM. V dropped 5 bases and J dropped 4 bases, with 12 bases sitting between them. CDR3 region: CASSGAGGNQPQHF. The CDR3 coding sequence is TGTGCCAGCAGTGGGGCGGGGGGAAATCAGCCCCAGCATTTT.

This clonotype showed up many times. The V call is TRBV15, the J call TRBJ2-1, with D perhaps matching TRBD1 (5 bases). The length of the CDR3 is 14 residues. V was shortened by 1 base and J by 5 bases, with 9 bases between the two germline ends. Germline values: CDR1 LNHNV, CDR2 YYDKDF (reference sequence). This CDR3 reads CATSRVDNNNEQFF. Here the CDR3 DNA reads TGTGCCACCAGCAGAGTGGACAACAACAATGAGCAGTTCTTC.

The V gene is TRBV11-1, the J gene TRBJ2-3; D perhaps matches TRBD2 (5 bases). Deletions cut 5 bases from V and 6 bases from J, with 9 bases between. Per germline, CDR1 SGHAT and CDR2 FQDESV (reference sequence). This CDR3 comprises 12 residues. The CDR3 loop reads CASSHGGDTQYF. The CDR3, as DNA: TGTGCCAGCAGCCACGGCGGGGATACGCAGTATTTT.

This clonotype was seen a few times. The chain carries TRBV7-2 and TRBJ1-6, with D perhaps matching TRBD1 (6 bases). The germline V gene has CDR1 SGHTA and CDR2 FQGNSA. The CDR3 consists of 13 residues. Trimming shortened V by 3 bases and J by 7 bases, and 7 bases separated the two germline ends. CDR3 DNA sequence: TGTGCCAGCAGCTTCCAGGGGAATTCACCCCTCCACTTT. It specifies CASSFQGNSPLHF.